Listed below are T cell receptor beta chains from one sample, sequenced in a study of CD8+ T cells in alopecia areata. Only in-frame clones appear in the TCRdb table, and some are missing; sequencing was by immunoSEQ multiplex PCR. The sample records a few hundred thousand clones, roughly two fifths being singletons. This sample comprised CD4+ T cells sorted from blood, obtained at approximately week 34, from a patient treated with tofacitinib. These receptors came from a human donor with alopecia areata. Both conserved end residues are part of each CDR3. The order of the fields is J gene, clone size, V gene, D gene, CDR3 protein, CDR3 DNA. The D gene is left open where the match is weak. Not all rows give a size; the values are once, few, many and, for expanded clones, a class.

>TRBJ2-1|-|TRBV5-1|TRBD2
CASSLRLAGGPRDEQFF
TGCGCCAGCAGCTTAAGACTAGCGGGAGGGCCGCGGGATGAGCAGTTCTTC
>TRBJ1-3|-|TRBV30|-
CAWSQGVGNTIYF
TGTGCCTGGAGTCAAGGGGTCGGAAACACCATATATTTT
>TRBJ1-1|-|TRBV7-8|TRBD1
CASSLVQGSNTEAFF
TGTGCCAGCAGCTTGGTACAGGGGTCGAACACTGAAGCTTTCTTT
>TRBJ2-1|-|TRBV5-1|-
CASSLGGPPSGQFF
TGCGCCAGCAGCTTGGGGGGCCCCCCGTCGGGGCAGTTCTTC
>TRBJ1-2|many|TRBV7-9|-
CASSDQRTF
TGTGCCAGCAGCGACCAGAGGACCTTC
>TRBJ2-5|-|TRBV9|-
CASSSFREETQYF
TGTGCCAGCAGCTCCTTCCGGGAGGAGACCCAGTACTTC
>TRBJ2-3|-|TRBV7-3|-
CASSFPDRSVQYF
TGTGCCAGCAGCTTTCCGGACAGAAGCGTGCAGTATTTT
>TRBJ2-5|few|TRBV7-2|-
CASSSGRRTQYF
TGTGCCAGCAGCTCCGGCCGGAGGACCCAGTACTTC
>TRBJ2-5|-|TRBV30|-
CAWSLRAETQYF
TGTGCCTGGAGTCTTCGTGCCGAGACCCAGTACTTC
>TRBJ2-7|-|TRBV6-1|-
CAIPSGGLDEQYF
TGTGCCATTCCTAGTGGGGGGCTGGACGAGCAGTACTTC
>TRBJ2-3|few|TRBV6-5|TRBD1
CASSETGGTDTQYF
TGTGCCAGCAGTGAAACAGGGGGCACAGATACGCAGTATTTT
>TRBJ2-7|-|TRBV25-1|-
CASSEDGSSHEQYF
TGTGCCAGCAGTGAAGACGGGAGCTCCCACGAGCAGTACTTC
>TRBJ2-2|few|TRBV11-2|TRBD1
CASSYRQGANTGELFF
TGTGCCAGCAGCTACCGACAGGGGGCGAACACCGGGGAGCTGTTTTTT
>TRBJ2-7|-|TRBV5-1|-
CASSQGSFYEQYF
TGCGCCAGCAGCCAAGGATCCTTCTACGAGCAGTACTTC
>TRBJ1-3|-|TRBV30|TRBD1
CAWSSSRDRFSGNTIYF
TGTGCCTGGAGTTCTTCTCGGGACAGATTCTCTGGAAACACCATATATTTT
>TRBJ1-5|-|TRBV10-3|-
CGTREQPNQPQHF
TGTGGCACAAGGGAGCAACCCAATCAGCCCCAGCATTTT
>TRBJ2-5|few|TRBV5-1|TRBD1
CASRLQGENEYF
TGCGCCAGCAGACTACAGGGGGAGAATGAGTACTTC
>TRBJ1-2|few|TRBV4-1|-
CASSHVLDRIYYGYTF
TGCGCCAGCAGCCACGTCCTGGACAGAATATACTATGGCTACACCTTC
>TRBJ1-2|few|TRBV15|TRBD1
CATSRDWQGEGYTF
TGTGCCACCAGCAGAGATTGGCAGGGGGAGGGCTACACCTTC
>TRBJ2-3|-|TRBV4-1|TRBD2
CASRRGRAGGLADTQYF
TGCGCCAGCAGACGAGGACGAGCGGGGGGATTAGCAGATACGCAGTATTTT
>TRBJ2-2|few|TRBV19|-
CASSMGRTGELFF
TGTGCCAGTAGTATGGGCAGGACCGGGGAGCTGTTTTTT
>TRBJ1-5|-|TRBV19|TRBD1
CASTPRTGSNQPQHF
TGTGCCAGTACCCCAAGGACAGGGAGCAATCAGCCCCAGCATTTT
>TRBJ1-1|-|TRBV5-6|-
CASSGTGRGTEAFF
TGTGCCAGCAGCGGGACGGGCAGGGGAACTGAAGCTTTCTTT
>TRBJ2-1|-|TRBV7-7|-
CASSLSTGLVEQFF
TGTGCTAGCAGCTTATCCACCGGTCTGGTTGAGCAGTTCTTC
>TRBJ1-4|few|TRBV5-6|-
CASSQTGNSSEKLFF
TGTGCCAGCAGCCAAACAGGGAACTCTTCTGAAAAACTGTTTTTT
>TRBJ1-3|few|TRBV30|-
CAWSTYGGGNTIYF
TGTGCCTGGAGTACCTACGGGGGTGGAAACACCATATATTTT
>TRBJ2-7|-|TRBV30|TRBD1
CAWTKGQGVAYEQYF
TGTGCCTGGACCAAAGGACAGGGGGTCGCCTACGAGCAGTACTTC
>TRBJ1-1|-|TRBV5-1|TRBD1
CASSRTGGENTEAFF
TGCGCCAGCAGCCGGACAGGGGGCGAGAACACTGAAGCTTTCTTT
>TRBJ1-2|-|TRBV7-3|-
CASSLSQVVGYTF
TGTGCCAGCAGCTTATCTCAGGTGGTTGGCTACACCTTC
>TRBJ1-2|-|TRBV19|-
CASSIDRVGTPAGYTF
TGTGCCAGTAGTATAGATCGAGTAGGCACCCCGGCGGGCTACACCTTC
>TRBJ1-5|-|TRBV30|-
CAWSVLIGGPQHF
TGTGCCTGGAGTGTACTCATTGGAGGGCCCCAGCATTTT
>TRBJ1-6|-|TRBV27|-
CASTLLGQERNSPLHF
TGTGCCAGCACTCTCCTCGGTCAGGAAAGAAATTCACCCCTCCACTTT
>TRBJ2-7|-|TRBV29-1|TRBD1
CSVWTGIDEQYF
TGCAGCGTATGGACAGGGATCGACGAGCAGTACTTC
>TRBJ1-1|few|TRBV5-1|-
CASSDQSNTEAFF
TGCGCCAGCAGCGACCAATCGAACACTGAAGCTTTCTTT
>TRBJ1-2|-|TRBV4-1|-
CASSQAIGRIYGYTF
TGCGCCAGCAGCCAAGCCATAGGACGTATCTATGGCTACACCTTC
>TRBJ2-7|few|TRBV2|-
CASSPAGLRGEQYF
TGTGCCAGCAGCCCCGCGGGCTTAAGGGGCGAGCAGTACTTC
>TRBJ1-6|few|TRBV14|-
CASSLPPRGSSPLHF
TGTGCCAGCAGCCTTCCCCCACGGGGGTCTTCACCCCTCCACTTT
>TRBJ1-2|few|TRBV2|-
CASSPERGNYGYTF
TGTGCCAGCAGTCCCGAACGGGGCAACTATGGCTACACCTTC
>TRBJ1-2|-|TRBV5-1|-
CASSRQEPNYGYTF
TGCGCCAGCAGCCGACAGGAACCTAACTATGGCTACACCTTC
>TRBJ1-1|-|TRBV6-6|TRBD1
CASIGQGKTEAFF
TGTGCCAGCATAGGACAGGGGAAGACTGAAGCTTTCTTT
>TRBJ2-3|few|TRBV25-1|-
CASSEYRGGGNTDTQYF
TGTGCCAGCAGTGAATATCGAGGGGGGGGCAACACAGATACGCAGTATTTT
>TRBJ2-3|few|TRBV11-2|-
CASSYLMPDTQYF
TGTGCCAGCAGCTACCTGATGCCAGATACGCAGTATTTT
>TRBJ2-2|-|TRBV7-2|-
CASSADSTGELFF
TGTGCCAGCAGCGCAGACAGCACCGGGGAGCTGTTTTTT
>TRBJ1-1|once|TRBV5-1|-
CASSSGDTSFRSEAFF
TGCGCCAGCAGCAGTGGGGACACCTCTTTTAGGTCTGAAGCTTTCTTT
>TRBJ2-7|few|TRBV7-9|TRBD1
CASSPWTGLRYEQYF
TGTGCCAGCAGCCCCTGGACAGGGTTACGCTACGAGCAGTACTTC
>TRBJ2-1|-|TRBV30|TRBD2
CAWSVWREGRNEQFF
TGTGCCTGGAGTGTATGGCGGGAGGGTCGGAATGAGCAGTTCTTC
>TRBJ1-1|-|TRBV29-1|-
CSVLGAEAFF
TGCAGCGTTTTGGGGGCTGAAGCTTTCTTT